Each of the 12 T cell receptor beta chains below was sequenced from the same sample in a study of T cells in Graves' hyperthyroidism and ophthalmopathy. TCR beta CDR3 regions were amplified from RNA. First-round RT-PCR with HTBI primers amplified the TCR CDR3 region. One entry per CDR3 protein, called by TCRdb with MiXCR from the multiplex PCR reads. The data hold hundreds of thousands of distinct CDR3 sequences, with 14% to 15% observed a single time. Sample: blood. The source is a woman aged 40 to 50 with Graves' ophthalmopathy.

The chain couples TRBV27 to TRBJ1-2, with 10 bases fitting TRBD1. Germline V gene sequence: CDR1 MNHEY, CDR2 SMNVEV (reference sequence). The CDR3 has 17 amino acids. Trimming at V came to 3 bases and at J to 8 bases, leaving 15 bases not matched to a gene. The DNA for the CDR3 is TGTGCCAGCAGTTTCCAACGGACAGGGGGTTTCGTGGAGGGCTACACCTTC. Translating gives CASSFQRTGGFVEGYTF.

This clonotype was detected ten times or more. The chain is built from TRBV28 and TRBJ2-5, with a possible D match to TRBD2 (10 bases). The CDR3 length is 22 residues. The germline V gene has CDR1 MDHEN and CDR2 SYDVKM. The germline V and J ends were trimmed by 6 bases and 1 base, with 36 bases remaining between them. Here the CDR3 reads CASRKYRDRVFVLAGPQETQYF. DNA of the CDR3: TGTGCCAGCAGGAAGTACCGGGACAGGGTTTTTGTACTAGCGGGACCCCAAGAGACCCAGTACTTC. Looking up the rest from reference TRBV28 and TRBJ2-5 gives the full variable domain: DVKVTQSSRYLVKRTGEKVFLECVQDMDHENMFWYRQDPGLGLRLIYFSYDVKMKEKGDIPEGYSVSREKKERFSLILESASTNQTSMYLCASRKYRDRVFVLAGPQETQYFGPGTRLLVL.

This clonotype was seen many times. The rearrangement joins TRBV12-3 or TRBV12-4 to TRBJ2-2; TRBD2 is a possible D gene (5 bases). CDR3 length: 16 amino acids. The V end was cut by 2 bases, the J end by 3 bases, with 13 bases between. The CDR3 region is CASSLRGTSDTGELFF. The CDR3 DNA reads TGTGCCAGCAGTTTAAGAGGAACTAGTGACACCGGGGAGCTGTTTTTT.

Many counts were recorded for this clonotype. The rearrangement joins TRBV4-2 to TRBJ1-1; 11 nucleotides agree with TRBD1. The CDR3 has 14 amino acids. J lost 6 bases, V lost 5 bases, and 5 bases had no gene match. Germline CDR1 and CDR2: LGHNA and YNFKEQ. CDR3 DNA sequence: TGTGCCAGCAGCACAACGGGACAGGGGGCTGAAGCTTTCTTT. Its translation is CASSTTGQGAEAFF.

Ten or more counts support this clonotype. The chain joins TRBV28 to TRBJ2-7; D might be TRBD1 (6 bases). V was cut by 3 bases and J by 3 bases, with 12 bases left in between. The V gene's germline CDR1 is MDHEN and CDR2 SYDVKM. The CDR3 consists of 14 residues. CDR3 loop: CASSLLQGFYEQYF. The CDR3 DNA sequence: TGTGCCAGCAGTTTGTTACAGGGCTTCTACGAGCAGTACTTC.

This clonotype showed up many times. V is TRBV6-1 and J is TRBJ1-1; D is unclear. Trimming removed 5 bases at V and 5 bases at J, with 12 bases between. The CDR3 covers 13 residues. Germline assignment: CDR1 MNHNS and CDR2 SASEGT. CDR3 protein: CASSQRTGTEAFF. The CDR3 DNA follows: TGTGCCAGCAGTCAACGAACTGGGACTGAAGCTTTCTTT.

Many counts were recorded for this clonotype. The J gene is TRBJ2-2, the V gene TRBV10-3; 7 nucleotides align to TRBD1. This CDR3 has 16 residues. Germline loops: CDR1 ENHRY, CDR2 SYGVKD. Trimming removed 4 bases from V and 2 bases from J; junction bases left unmatched: 7. In DNA, the CDR3 is TGTGCCATCAGTGCCGACAGGGCCCCAAACACCGGGGAGCTGTTTTTT. Translation: CAISADRAPNTGELFF.

This clonotype has a handful of counts. This chain joins TRBV6-1 and TRBJ1-1; 7 bases agree with TRBD1. The germline CDR1 and CDR2 sequences are MNHNS and SASEGT. The CDR3 is 14 amino acids. The V segment lost 6 bases and the J segment 3 bases; nucleotides outside the gene matches: 7. The CDR3 loop is CASRPPGQYTEAFF. The CDR3 nucleotides read TGTGCCAGCAGACCCCCGGGACAGTACACTGAAGCTTTCTTT.

In this sample, this clonotype turned up many times. The DNA for the CDR3 is TGTGCCAGCAGCTGGCTAGCGGGCAAGTACTACGAGCAGTACTTC. Its translation: CASSWLAGKYYEQYF. This chain connects TRBV7-2 to TRBJ2-7; TRBD2 matches at 8 bases. J was trimmed by 3 bases and V by 4 bases; bases with no gene match: 8. There are 15 residues in the CDR3. Germline V CDR1 and CDR2: SGHTA, FQGNSA.

The table lists this clonotype with a few counts. V and J are TRBV19 and TRBJ2-1, with TRBD2 as a possible D gene (6 bases). The CDR3 loop spans 17 amino acids. V gave up 1 base and J gave up 3 bases, with 16 bases separating them. In germline, CDR1 is LNHDA, CDR2 SQIVND (reference sequence). The CDR3 protein is CASSIGAGRGYYNEQFF. CDR3 sequence (DNA): TGTGCCAGTAGTATAGGCGCGGGACGGGGCTACTACAATGAGCAGTTCTTC.

This clonotype was observed at least ten times. The rearrangement uses TRBV12-5 and TRBJ2-7; 13 nucleotides line up with TRBD2. Germline CDR1 reads LGHNT; CDR2 reads FRNRAP. The V gene end was trimmed by 5 bases and the J gene end by 2 bases; junction bases not matched to a gene: 12. This CDR3 spans 18 amino acids. DNA of the CDR3: TGTGCTAGTGGTCCCCCGGGACTAGCGGGACCCTCCCCCTACGAGCAGTACTTC. Its protein product is CASGPPGLAGPSPYEQYF. Combining the CDR3 with reference TRBV12-5 and TRBJ2-7 gives the whole variable domain DARVTQTPRHKVTEMGQEVTMRCQPILGHNTVFWYRQTMMQGLELLAYFRNRAPLDDSGMPKDRFSAEMPDATLATLKIQPSEPRDSAVYFCASGPPGLAGPSPYEQYFGPGTRLTVT.

This clonotype was observed a few times. The V gene is TRBV5-1, the J gene TRBJ1-1, with D perhaps TRBD1 (6 bases). Trimming took 0 bases from V and 7 from J, leaving 16 bases between them. This CDR3 has 15 amino acids. CDR1 SGHRS and CDR2 YFSETQ come from the germline V gene. CDR3 coding DNA: TGCGCCAGCAGCTTGGCCCTGGACAGAACCTATGAAGCTTTCTTT. It codes for CASSLALDRTYEAFF.